The 30 T cell receptor beta chains in this list originate from one sample, sequenced in a study of cytomegalovirus exposure and HLA in healthy donors. Both 60 Vbeta primers and 13 Jbeta primers went into the PCR. The method was immunoSEQ multiplex PCR; TCRdb's version includes in-frame clones alone and lacks a portion of them. The profile shows approximately 160,000 clones, about 70% of them singletons. The sample taken for sequencing was PBMCs. These receptors were collected from a woman between 18 and 30 years old in good health and CMV-seropositive.

The gene calls are TRBV6-5 and TRBJ2-7, with TRBD1 matching 7 bases. Trimming at V came to 2 bases and at J to 5 bases, leaving 3 bases not matched to a gene. Germline assignment: CDR1 MNHEY and CDR2 SVGAGI. The CDR3 sequence is 13 residues long. The CDR3 spells CASSYEGAHEQYF. In nucleotides, the CDR3 is TGTGCCAGCAGTTACGAGGGGGCCCACGAGCAGTACTTC.

The chain carries TRBV5-4 and TRBJ2-5, with a weak D call TRBD1 (6 bases). V dropped 3 bases and J dropped 3 bases, with 18 bases sitting between them. Germline lookup yields CDR1 SGHNT and CDR2 YYREEE (reference sequence). There are 16 residues in the CDR3. This CDR3 is CASSWPRGEGEETQYF. The DNA of the CDR3 is TGTGCCAGCAGCTGGCCCAGGGGCGAGGGAGAAGAGACCCAGTACTTC.

J is TRBJ2-2 and V is TRBV30, with D possibly TRBD1 on 5 matching bases. TRBJ1-3 matches the DNA end more closely, so the J call is doubtful. The CDR3 length is 14 residues. The germline V gene encodes CDR1 GTSNPN and CDR2 SVGIG (reference sequence). This CDR3 is CAWSVGASGNTIYF. DNA of the CDR3: TGTGCCTGGAGTGTTGGGGCGTCTGGAAACACCATATATTTT.

The chain recombines TRBV2 with TRBJ2-7, with TRBD2 identical over 12 bases. From germline, CDR1 is SNHLY and CDR2 FYNNEI. V shed 1 base and J 12 bases; nucleotides not matched to a gene: 13. This CDR3 comprises 16 residues. CDR3 nucleotide sequence: TGTGCCAGCAGTGAAGGCGCGACTAGCGGGAGAGCCCCCTTGTACTTC. Its protein product is CASSEGATSGRAPLYF.

V gene TRBV7-2 combines with J gene TRBJ1-6; D is unresolved. CDR1 is SGHTA and CDR2 is FQGNSA in the germline V gene. Trimming pared 6 bases from V and 0 bases from J, leaving 6 bases between. This CDR3 is built from 14 residues. The CDR3 here is CASRSSSYNSPLHF. The CDR3 nucleotides read TGTGCCAGCAGATCGAGCTCCTATAATTCACCCCTCCACTTT.

This chain joins TRBV30 and TRBJ1-6, with D possibly matching TRBD1 (6 bases). CDR1 GTSNPN and CDR2 SVGIG come from the germline V gene (reference sequence). The CDR3 is 15 amino acids. Trimming removed 6 bases from V and 10 bases from J, with 22 bases in between. CDR3 bases: TGTGCCTGTCGCCGGGACACGGAATGGGGATCACCCCTCCACTTT. Its protein is CACRRDTEWGSPLHF. Complete variable domain (other parts from reference TRBV30 and TRBJ1-6): SQTIHQWPATLVQPVGSPLSLECTVEGTSNPNLYWYRQAAGRGLQLLFYSVGIGQISSEVPQNLSASRPQDRQFILSSKKLLLSDSGFYLCACRRDTEWGSPLHFGNGTRLTVT.

The chain uses TRBV7-9 and TRBJ2-5; 10 nucleotides align to TRBD2. The J call may be faulty, since TRBJ2-7 better matches the DNA end. Germline values: CDR1 SEHNR, CDR2 FQNEAQ (reference sequence). This CDR3 contains 17 residues. This chain's CDR3 is CASSLGGDSGRAREQYF. The DNA of the CDR3 is TGTGCCAGCAGCTTAGGGGGGGACAGCGGGAGGGCCCGCGAGCAGTACTTC.

The CDR3, as DNA: TGTGCCATCAGCCCTACAGGGTTCGGCCACGAGCAGTACTTC. It codes for CAISPTGFGHEQYF. The rearrangement uses TRBV10-3 and TRBJ2-7; D might be TRBD1 (6 bases). Trimming cost V 6 bases and J 5 bases, with 17 bases left between them. Germline CDR1 reads ENHRY; CDR2 reads SYGVKD. This CDR3 has 14 amino acids.

This clone has only a few counts. The sample has other DNA sequences that encode this CDR3 too. This chain joins TRBV7-9 and TRBJ1-1, with D tentatively TRBD1 (5 bases). V lost 2 bases, J lost 0 bases, and 7 bases lay in between. CDR1 SEHNR and CDR2 FQNEAQ come from the germline V gene (reference sequence). The CDR3 length is 14 residues. The DNA of the CDR3 is TGTGCCAGCAGCTTACAGGGCATGAACACTGAAGCTTTCTTT. Translating it yields CASSLQGMNTEAFF.

The chain recombines TRBV15 with TRBJ2-7; D might be TRBD2 (6 bases). In germline, CDR1 is LNHNV, CDR2 YYDKDF (reference sequence). Trimming removed 0 bases from V and 4 bases from J, with 13 bases in between. This CDR3 region has 15 residues. The CDR3 coding sequence is TGTGCCACCAGCAGAGAGGAGGGAATCTTTTACGAGCAGTACTTC. Translated, it gives CATSREEGIFYEQYF.

The chain carries TRBV5-6 and TRBJ1-1; D call uncertain. CDR1 is SGHDT and CDR2 is YYEEEE in the germline V gene. V was cut by 2 bases and J by 3 bases, with 8 bases left in between. CDR3 length: 13 residues. The CDR3 reads CASSFSEYTEAFF. The DNA for the CDR3 is TGTGCCAGCAGCTTCTCGGAGTACACTGAAGCTTTCTTT.

This rearrangement joins TRBV5-6 to TRBJ2-5; 10 positions agree with TRBD2. The CDR3 extends over 15 amino acids. V dropped 4 bases and J dropped 2; count of bases not matched to a gene: 5. Germline V lookup: CDR1 SGHDT, CDR2 YYEEEE. The CDR3 is CASSGSGGTQETQYF. The DNA for the CDR3 is TGTGCCAGCAGCGGTAGCGGGGGGACACAAGAGACCCAGTACTTC.

The count of this clone is one. This rearrangement joins TRBV5-1 to TRBJ1-1; no reliable D call. Germline values: CDR1 SGHRS, CDR2 YFSETQ. The CDR3 is 17 amino acids. Deletions cut 0 bases from V and 0 bases from J, with 15 bases between. CDR3 loop: CASSLGGGQTLNTEAFF. The CDR3 region has the DNA TGCGCCAGCAGCTTGGGGGGAGGGCAGACTTTGAACACTGAAGCTTTCTTT.

This clone was counted a single time. The V and J genes are TRBV7-3 and TRBJ2-5; 8 nucleotides line up with TRBD2. There are 14 residues in the CDR3. V gave up 4 bases and J gave up 3 bases; unmatched junction bases: 4. Looked up from germline, CDR1 is SGHTA and CDR2 is FQGTGA. The CDR3 protein is CASSSLAGEETQYF. The CDR3 DNA reads TGTGCCAGCAGCTCCCTAGCGGGTGAAGAGACCCAGTACTTC.

The chain combines TRBV11-2 with TRBJ1-2; tentative D call: TRBD1 (5 bases). The CDR3 is made up of 14 amino acids. Between the trimmed V and J ends, which lost 2 bases and 5 bases, there was a span of 12 bases. Germline-derived CDR1 and CDR2 are SGHAT and FQNNGV. CDR3 nucleotides: TGTGCCAGCAGCTTAACGACAGACCGTTATGGCTACACCTTC. Translating gives CASSLTTDRYGYTF.

This clone was seen once. This chain connects TRBV4-3 to TRBJ1-5; D unclear. V was trimmed by 0 bases and J by 6 bases, leaving 15 bases between them. Per germline, CDR1 LGHNA and CDR2 YSLEER. This CDR3 region has 16 residues. As DNA, the CDR3 is TGCGCCAGCAGCCAAGATTGGGCGGGGTCACGTCAGCCCCAGCATTTT. Translation: CASSQDWAGSRQPQHF.

This chain uses TRBV27 with TRBJ1-5, with a weak D call TRBD1 (5 bases). The CDR3 extends over 15 amino acids. Germline assignment: CDR1 MNHEY and CDR2 SMNVEV (reference sequence). V was shortened by 6 bases and J by 4 bases, with 16 bases between the two germline ends. CDR3: CASSSGFGPNQPQHF. CDR3 DNA sequence: TGTGCCAGCAGCTCAGGGTTTGGCCCAAATCAGCCCCAGCATTTT.

This chain joins TRBV10-3 and TRBJ1-5, with TRBD1 matching 8 bases. Germline V gene lookup returns CDR1 ENHRY and CDR2 SYGVKD. Trimming took 6 bases from V and 6 from J; bases not matched to a gene: 7. The CDR3 runs to 14 residues. CDR3 bases: TGTGCCATCAGGGCGACAGGGGAAAGTCAGCCCCAGCATTTT. It translates to CAIRATGESQPQHF.

This clone has more than one count but fewer than ten. The chain couples TRBV30 to TRBJ2-5, with TRBD2 matching 10 bases. This CDR3 has 15 residues. Trimming cost V 1 base and J 2 bases; bases outside gene matches: 4. CDR1 and CDR2 (germline): GTSNPN, SVGIG (reference sequence). CDR3 nucleotide sequence: TGTGCCTGGAGTGGTGTAGCGGGGGGACAAGAGACCCAGTACTTC. Its translation is CAWSGVAGGQETQYF.

The J gene is TRBJ1-6, the V gene TRBV5-4; D perhaps matches TRBD1 (6 bases). The V gene's germline CDR1 is SGHNT and CDR2 YYREEE (reference sequence). This CDR3 has 14 amino acids. The V gene lost 0 bases and the J gene lost 9 bases, with 10 bases spanning the gap. CDR3 nucleotides: TGTGCCAGCAGCTTGGGGGACACTTTTTCACCCCTCCACTTT. Its protein is CASSLGDTFSPLHF.

This clone was observed once. J is TRBJ2-1 and V is TRBV28; a possible D gene is TRBD2 (5 bases). Germline V gene lookup returns CDR1 MDHEN and CDR2 SYDVKM. Trimming cost V 10 bases and J 5 bases, with 12 bases left between them. The CDR3 covers 12 residues. CDR3 coding DNA: TGTGCCACCAGAGGAGGAGACAATGAGCAGTTCTTC. Translation: CATRGGDNEQFF. The complete variable domain, with remaining parts taken from reference TRBV28 and TRBJ2-1, reads DVKVTQSSRYLVKRTGEKVFLECVQDMDHENMFWYRQDPGLGLRLIYFSYDVKMKEKGDIPEGYSVSREKKERFSLILESASTNQTSMYLCATRGGDNEQFFGPGTRLTVL.

This clone occurred a few times. The genes are TRBV7-9 and TRBJ2-6; 11 bases fit TRBD1. CDR1 SEHNR and CDR2 FQNEAQ come from the germline V gene (reference sequence). Unmatched junction bases numbered 6, after V lost 5 bases and J lost 0 bases. This CDR3 is 18 amino acids long. The CDR3 nucleotides are TGTGCCAGCAGCCCCGGGACAGGGGGGGACTCTGGGGCCAACGTCCTGACTTTC. It translates to CASSPGTGGDSGANVLTF.

This rearrangement joins TRBV5-1 to TRBJ2-1; tentative D call: TRBD2 (5 bases). CDR1 is SGHRS, CDR2 YFSETQ, per germline. The CDR3 totals 15 residues. V lost 0 bases and J 9 bases, leaving 16 bases between the germline ends. The CDR3 DNA sequence: TGCGCCAGCAGCTTGGTTGGCGGGTATGCGAGTGAGCAGTTCTTC. Translating gives CASSLVGGYASEQFF.

This clone was detected a few times. The J gene is TRBJ2-5, the V gene TRBV15; 7 positions agree with TRBD1. From germline, CDR1 is LNHNV and CDR2 YYDKDF (reference sequence). The ends lost 1 base at V and 0 bases at J; junction bases unmatched: 8. The CDR3 is 17 amino acids. The CDR3, as DNA: TGTGCCACCAGCAGAGGCGAGACAGGGTTGAACCAAGAGACCCAGTACTTC. This codes for CATSRGETGLNQETQYF.

The chain carries TRBV19 and TRBJ1-1; TRBD1 is a possible D gene (6 bases). Germline assignment: CDR1 LNHDA and CDR2 SQIVND (reference sequence). The CDR3 spans 13 residues. With 6 bases removed from V and 7 bases from J, the gap between germline ends came to 15 bases. CDR3 nucleotides: TGTGCCAGTAGGACTACAGGGTCAGATGAAGCTTTCTTT. This gives the protein CASRTTGSDEAFF.

The chain couples TRBV7-6 to TRBJ2-7; D is ambiguous. V lost 5 bases to trimming and J lost 7 bases, with 18 bases between them. The CDR3 contains 14 residues. Germline CDR1 SGHVS, CDR2 FNYEAQ. CDR3 amino acids: CASSPGSGMVEQYF. CDR3 sequence (DNA): TGTGCCAGCAGCCCCGGGTCTGGAATGGTGGAGCAGTACTTC. Combining the CDR3 with reference TRBV7-6 and TRBJ2-7 gives the whole variable domain GAGVSQSPRYKVTKRGQDVALRCDPISGHVSLYWYRQALGQGPEFLTYFNYEAQQDKSGLPNDRFSAERPEGSISTLTIQRTEQRDSAMYRCASSPGSGMVEQYFGPGTRLTVT.

This clone occurred a few times. This chain uses TRBV7-2 with TRBJ1-1; the D gene is possibly TRBD1 (6 bases). Germline V gives CDR1 SGHTA, CDR2 FQGNSA. The V and J ends lost 2 bases and 8 bases respectively, with 12 bases between them. The CDR3 spans 13 residues. The CDR3 sequence: CASSLNWGTEAFF. The DNA of the CDR3 is TGTGCCAGCAGCTTAAATTGGGGGACAGAAGCTTTCTTT. The variable domain in full, with the rest retrieved from reference TRBV7-2 and TRBJ1-1, is GAGVSQSPSNKVTEKGKDVELRCDPISGHTALYWYRQSLGQGLEFLIYFQGNSAPDKSGLPSDRFSAERTGGSVSTLTIQRTQQEDSAVYLCASSLNWGTEAFFGQGTRLTVV.

The chain links TRBV27 to TRBJ2-5, with D uncertain. The CDR3 is made up of 12 amino acids. The V and J ends lost 6 bases and 0 bases respectively, with 5 bases between them. In germline, CDR1 is MNHEY, CDR2 SMNVEV (reference sequence). This CDR3 is CASRSYQETQYF. CDR3 sequence (DNA): TGTGCCAGCAGGTCGTACCAAGAGACCCAGTACTTC.

This clone appeared once. The chain is built from TRBV5-6 and TRBJ2-5; 7 bases fit TRBD1. V shed 4 bases, J shed 5 bases, and the junction held 2 bases outside the gene matches. The germline V gene encodes CDR1 SGHDT and CDR2 YYEEEE. CDR3 length: 12 residues. CDR3: CASSRGPETQYF. The CDR3 bases are TGTGCCAGCAGCAGGGGGCCGGAGACCCAGTACTTC. The complete variable domain, with remaining parts taken from reference TRBV5-6 and TRBJ2-5, reads DAGVTQSPTHLIKTRGQQVTLRCSPKSGHDTVSWYQQALGQGPQFIFQYYEEEERQRGNFPDRFSGHQFPNYSSELNVNALLLGDSALYLCASSRGPETQYFGPGTRLLVL.

The V gene is TRBV7-6, the J gene TRBJ2-2; possibly TRBD1 for D (6 bases). Germline CDR1 reads SGHVS; CDR2 reads FNYEAQ. The length of the CDR3 is 16 residues. V shed 5 bases and J shed 6 bases, with 19 bases lying between them. The CDR3 coding sequence is TGTGCCAGCAGCCTCCACAGGGAATTGGGTCCCGGGGAGCTGTTTTTT. Translating gives CASSLHRELGPGELFF.